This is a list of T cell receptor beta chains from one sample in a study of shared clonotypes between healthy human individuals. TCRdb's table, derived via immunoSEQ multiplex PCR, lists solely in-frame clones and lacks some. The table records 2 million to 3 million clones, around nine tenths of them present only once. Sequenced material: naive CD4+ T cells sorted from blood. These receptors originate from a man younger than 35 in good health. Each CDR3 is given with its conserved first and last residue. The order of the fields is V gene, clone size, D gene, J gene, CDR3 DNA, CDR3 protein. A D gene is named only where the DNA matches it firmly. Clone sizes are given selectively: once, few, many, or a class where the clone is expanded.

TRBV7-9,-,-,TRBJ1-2,TGTGCCAGCAGCTTAGCGGGGACGTCTGGGGACTACACCTTC,CASSLAGTSGDYTF
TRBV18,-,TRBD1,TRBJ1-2,TGTGCCAGCTCAGGTCGACAGGGCCTAAACTATGGCTACACCTTC,CASSGRQGLNYGYTF
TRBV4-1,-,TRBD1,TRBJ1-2,TGCGCCAGCAGCCAGCAGGGGGGCAGCTATGGCTACACCTTC,CASSQQGGSYGYTF
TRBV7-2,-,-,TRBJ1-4,TGTGCCAGCAGCCTCCTGGCAGGGATAACTAATGAAAAACTGTTTTTT,CASSLLAGITNEKLFF
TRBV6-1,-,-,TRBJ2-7,TGTGCCAGCGGACTCGCCTACGAGCAGTACTTC,CASGLAYEQYF
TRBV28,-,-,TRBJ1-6,TGTGCCAGCAGTTTCTCCGCCCCCTATCGGGGACGGAGGGATTCACCCCTCCACTTT,CASSFSAPYRGRRDSPLHF
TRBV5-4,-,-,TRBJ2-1,TGTGCCAGCAGCTTGGGGGTAGGGCGCAATGAGCAGTTCTTC,CASSLGVGRNEQFF
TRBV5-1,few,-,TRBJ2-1,TGCGCCAGCAGCTTGGCCGAGAGCTCCTACAATGAGCAGTTCTTC,CASSLAESSYNEQFF
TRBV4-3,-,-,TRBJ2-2,TGCGCCAGCAGCCAAGATATAGCGCGAGGAGTCACCGGGGAGCTGTTTTTT,CASSQDIARGVTGELFF
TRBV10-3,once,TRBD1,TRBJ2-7,TGTGCCATCAGTGGTGTCTGGGAGGCGGGGACAGGGAAGCGCGAGCAGTACTTC,CAISGVWEAGTGKREQYF
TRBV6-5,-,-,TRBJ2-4,TGTGCCAGCAGCCGGGCTAGGGCGGCCAAAAACATTCAGTACTTC,CASSRARAAKNIQYF
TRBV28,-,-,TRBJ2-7,TGTGCCAGCAGTTTCGCGACAGTGTCATCCTACGAGCAGTACTTC,CASSFATVSSYEQYF
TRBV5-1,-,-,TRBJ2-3,TGCGCCAGCGGGGGAGGAAGCACAGATACGCAGTATTTT,CASGGGSTDTQYF
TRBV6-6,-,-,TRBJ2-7,TGTGCCAGCAGTTCGGGACCGGTCTACGAGCAGTACTTC,CASSSGPVYEQYF
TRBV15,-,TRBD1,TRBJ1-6,TGTGCCACCAGCAGAGACTATAGCGGGACAGGGCAGTCACCCCTCCACTTT,CATSRDYSGTGQSPLHF
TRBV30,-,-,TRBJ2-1,TGTGCCTGGAGAGACCGCGTTCCTGGGGATCAGCAGTTCTTC,CAWRDRVPGDQQFF
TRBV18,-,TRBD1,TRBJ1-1,TGTGCCAGCTCACCGCCGACAGGGTCGAACACTGAAGCTTTCTTT,CASSPPTGSNTEAFF
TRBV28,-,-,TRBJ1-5,TGTGCCAGCAGTTCGAGGGGGGCGGGGAGTCAGCCCCAGCATTTT,CASSSRGAGSQPQHF
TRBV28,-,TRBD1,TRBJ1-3,TGTGCCACCCAGACAGGGGCGGGAAACACCATATATTTT,CATQTGAGNTIYF
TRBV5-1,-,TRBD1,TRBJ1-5,TGCGCCAGCAGCCTTATCCCAGGGGGCCATCAGCCCCAGCATTTT,CASSLIPGGHQPQHF
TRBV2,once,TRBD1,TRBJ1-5,TGTGCCAGCATGATCCGGACAGGGCCCCTCAATCAGCCCCAGCATTTT,CASMIRTGPLNQPQHF
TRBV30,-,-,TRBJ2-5,TGTGCCTGGGGTCCCGGTGGGGGTGGAGAGACCCAGTACTTC,CAWGPGGGGETQYF
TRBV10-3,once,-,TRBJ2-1,TGTGCCACTTACACCGGGGCCAACAATGAGCAGTTCTTC,CATYTGANNEQFF
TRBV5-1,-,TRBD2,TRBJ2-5,TGCGCCAGCAGCTTGACGCTAGCGGGAGGGCCATCCCAAGAGACCCAGTACTTC,CASSLTLAGGPSQETQYF
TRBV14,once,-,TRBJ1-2,TGTGCCAGCAGCCATTGGTCAGGGAGAGGCTACACCTTC,CASSHWSGRGYTF
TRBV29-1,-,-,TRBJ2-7,TGCAGCGTGAAACAGGGCTACGAGCAGTACTTC,CSVKQGYEQYF
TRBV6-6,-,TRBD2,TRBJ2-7,TGTGCCAGCAGTTACTCCAATAGCGGGAGCTACGAGCAGTACTTC,CASSYSNSGSYEQYF
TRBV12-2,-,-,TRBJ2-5,TGTGCAAGTCGCATCCCCCGAGGGCACCGGCGGGGGTACCAAGAGACCCAGTACTTC,CASRIPRGHRRGYQETQYF
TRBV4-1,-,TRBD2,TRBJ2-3,TGCGCCAGCAGCCCTCCCAGGGCGGGGGGGAACACAGATACGCAGTATTTT,CASSPPRAGGNTDTQYF
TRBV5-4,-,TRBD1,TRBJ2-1,TGTGCCAGCAGGAGGACAGGGGACCCCTACAATGAGCAGTTCTTC,CASRRTGDPYNEQFF
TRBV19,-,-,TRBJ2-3,TGTGCCAGTAGTATTGGCCAAACTAGGGATACGCAGTATTTT,CASSIGQTRDTQYF
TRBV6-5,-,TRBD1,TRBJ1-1,TGTGCCAGCAGTCCGACAGGGATGAACACTGAAGCTTTCTTT,CASSPTGMNTEAFF
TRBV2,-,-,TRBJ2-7,TGTGCCAGCACCTACGACAGCGTCGAGCAGTACTTC,CASTYDSVEQYF
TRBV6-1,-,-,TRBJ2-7,TGTGCCAGTGCGCAGGGTCCCTACGAGCAGTACTTC,CASAQGPYEQYF
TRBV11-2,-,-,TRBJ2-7,TGTGCCAGCAGGCCCGGGTCCACCTACGAGCAGTACTTC,CASRPGSTYEQYF
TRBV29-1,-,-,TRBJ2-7,TGCAGCGTTGAAGCCGACGGCTACGAGCAGTACTTC,CSVEADGYEQYF
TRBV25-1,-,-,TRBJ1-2,TGTGCCAGCAGATCCCAAGGCCGGGGCTACACCTTC,CASRSQGRGYTF
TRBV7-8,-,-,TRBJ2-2,TGTGCCAGCAGCTTAGTCGGGGTGGAGCTGTTTTTT,CASSLVGVELFF
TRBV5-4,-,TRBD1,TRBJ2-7,TGTGCCAGCAGCTTGGCAGGGACAGGGAAAGACGAGCAGTACTTC,CASSLAGTGKDEQYF
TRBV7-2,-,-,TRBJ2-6,TGTGCCAGCAGCTTCCCCGGAGGGGCCAACGTCCTGACTTTC,CASSFPGGANVLTF
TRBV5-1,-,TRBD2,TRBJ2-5,TGCGCCAGCAGCTCCCATCTAGCGGGGGGGCTGGAGACCCAGTACTTC,CASSSHLAGGLETQYF
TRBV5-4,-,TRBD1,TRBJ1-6,TGTGCCAGCAGTAGTCCCGGGACAGGGAGTAATTCACCCCTCCACTTT,CASSSPGTGSNSPLHF
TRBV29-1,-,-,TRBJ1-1,TGCAGCGTTGTACCTTGGGGGGCCAATATGAACACTGAAGCTTTCTTT,CSVVPWGANMNTEAFF
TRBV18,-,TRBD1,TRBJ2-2,TGTGCCAGCTCTTCTCAGGGGGCCATCGGGGAGCTGTTTTTT,CASSSQGAIGELFF
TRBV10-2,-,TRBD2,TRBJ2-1,TGCGCCAGTGGACGGGGGGGCTCCCACAATGAGCAGTTCTTC,CASGRGGSHNEQFF
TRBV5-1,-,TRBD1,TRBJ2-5,TGCGCCAGCAGCTTGGGCGGGACAGGGGTACAAGAGACCCAGTACTTC,CASSLGGTGVQETQYF
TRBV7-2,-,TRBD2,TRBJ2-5,TGTGCCAGCAGCCAGACTAGCGGGAGTTCGGAGACCCAGTACTTC,CASSQTSGSSETQYF
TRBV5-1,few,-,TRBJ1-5,TGCGCCAGCAGCCTGTTGGGGGGCGGCAATCAGCCCCAGCATTTT,CASSLLGGGNQPQHF
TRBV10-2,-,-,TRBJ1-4,TGCGCCACTGGGGGATTTGAAAAACTGTTTTTT,CATGGFEKLFF
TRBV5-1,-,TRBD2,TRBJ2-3,TGCGCCAGCAGGTTAGCGGGGACCCCCGATACGCAGTATTTT,CASRLAGTPDTQYF
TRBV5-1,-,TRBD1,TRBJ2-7,TGCGCCAGCAGCGAGACAGGGGTTGCCTACGAGCAGTACTTC,CASSETGVAYEQYF
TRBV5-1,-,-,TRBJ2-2,TGCGCCAGCAGCCAACAGGGAAAGTCGGGGACCGGGGAGCTGTTTTTT,CASSQQGKSGTGELFF
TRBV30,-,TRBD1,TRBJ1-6,TGTGCCTGGATGGACAGGGCTTATTCACCCCTCCACTTT,CAWMDRAYSPLHF
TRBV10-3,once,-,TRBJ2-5,TGTGCCATCAGGGGGGTACTGTACCAAGAGACCCAGTACTTC,CAIRGVLYQETQYF